The rows below give T cell receptor beta chains drawn from one sample of a study of early stage breast cancer tumors. Profiling relied on immunoSEQ multiplex PCR, and the TCRdb table lists in-frame clones only, not all of them. The sample carries tens of thousands of clones, around 78% recorded once. The sample was blood. These receptors all come from a person in their 40s with breast cancer. Both conserved end residues are part of each CDR3. The order of the fields is V gene, D gene, J gene, clone size, CDR3 protein, CDR3 DNA. D genes are given only for firm matches. Only part of the rows carry a size: once, few, many, or a class if the clone is expanded.

TRBV6-5	-	TRBJ2-4	-	CASAAGALAKNIQYF	TGTGCCAGCGCTGCGGGGGCCCTAGCCAAAAACATTCAGTACTTC
TRBV27	-	TRBJ2-1	-	CASSSGGGRTYNEQFF	TGTGCCAGCAGTTCAGGGGGCGGGAGGACCTACAATGAGCAGTTCTTC
TRBV7-7	TRBD1	TRBJ2-5	-	CASSLRQGRGETQYF	TGTGCTAGCAGCTTAAGACAGGGTAGGGGGGAGACCCAGTACTTC
TRBV19	-	TRBJ1-2	few	CASSILGVGGYTF	TGTGCCAGTAGTATTCTGGGGGTCGGTGGCTACACCTTC
TRBV28	-	TRBJ1-2	-	CASSLDGNYGYTF	TGTGCCAGCAGCTTGGACGGGAACTATGGCTACACCTTC
TRBV30	TRBD1	TRBJ2-6	once	CAWSPDRGTTGANVLTF	TGTGCCTGGAGTCCGGACAGGGGTACTACGGGGGCCAACGTCCTGACTTTC
TRBV30	-	TRBJ2-7	-	CAWTPGSTREQYF	TGTGCCTGGACGCCAGGCTCCACGAGGGAGCAGTACTTC
TRBV4-1	-	TRBJ1-2	-	CASSQDRFFSADGYTF	TGCGCCAGCAGCCAAGATCGTTTCTTTTCCGCTGATGGCTACACCTTC
TRBV9	TRBD2	TRBJ2-1	-	CASSPRGGRFYNEQFF	TGTGCCAGCAGCCCCCGGGGAGGGAGGTTCTACAATGAGCAGTTCTTC
TRBV30	TRBD1	TRBJ2-6	-	CAWSPRDRSLGANVLTF	TGTGCCTGGAGTCCACGGGACAGGAGCCTGGGGGCCAACGTCCTGACTTTC
TRBV19	-	TRBJ1-5	few	CASRSSNNNKNQPQHF	TGTGCCAGTAGGTCCTCCAATAACAATAAGAATCAGCCCCAGCATTTT
TRBV4-1	-	TRBJ2-6	few	CASSITGSGANVLTF	TGCGCCAGCAGCATTACAGGGTCTGGGGCCAACGTCCTGACTTTC
TRBV6-5	TRBD1	TRBJ1-1	-	CASSYTGGNTEAFF	TGTGCCAGCAGTTATACAGGGGGGAACACTGAAGCTTTCTTT
TRBV7-2	-	TRBJ2-5	-	CASSFPLRGQETQYF	TGTGCCAGCAGCTTCCCCCTCAGGGGTCAAGAGACCCAGTACTTC
TRBV19	-	TRBJ2-7	-	CASTPTTGKTEQYF	TGTGCCAGTACCCCGACCACAGGGAAAACCGAGCAGTACTTC
TRBV5-1	TRBD1	TRBJ2-1	-	CASSLEGQGAYNEQFF	TGCGCCAGCAGCTTGGAGGGTCAGGGGGCCTACAATGAGCAGTTCTTC
TRBV5-1	-	TRBJ2-3	-	CASSLVEEGTDTQYF	TGCGCCAGCAGCTTGGTCGAAGAGGGCACAGATACGCAGTATTTT
TRBV7-9	-	TRBJ2-5	-	CASSLGPTGETQYF	TGTGCCAGCAGCTTAGGACCCACTGGGGAGACCCAGTACTTC
TRBV2	-	TRBJ2-7	few	CASSPRTRRYGTYEQYF	TGTGCCAGCAGTCCCCGGACCCGGCGGTACGGCACCTACGAGCAGTACTTC
TRBV7-6	-	TRBJ2-1	-	CASSRAAGTSSYNEQFF	TGTGCCAGCAGCCGAGCAGCGGGGACAAGCTCCTACAATGAGCAGTTCTTC
TRBV30	TRBD2	TRBJ2-3	-	CAWSKTSGGTDTQYF	TGTGCCTGGAGTAAGACTAGCGGAGGGACAGATACGCAGTATTTT
TRBV13	-	TRBJ1-1	-	CASSLVYGVGTEAFF	TGTGCCAGCAGCTTAGTTTACGGCGTCGGGACTGAAGCTTTCTTT
TRBV10-3	TRBD2	TRBJ2-7	medium-sized	CAISETGLAAYEQYF	TGTGCCATCAGTGAGACGGGACTAGCGGCCTACGAGCAGTACTTC
TRBV4-1	-	TRBJ2-2	-	CASSPVNTGELFF	TGCGCCAGCAGCCCTGTCAACACCGGGGAGCTGTTTTTT
TRBV28	-	TRBJ2-7	-	CASGSTKGAYEQYF	TGTGCCAGCGGATCAACCAAAGGTGCCTACGAGCAGTACTTC
TRBV7-9	-	TRBJ2-1	-	CASTSQADYPNNEQFF	TGTGCCAGCACTAGTCAGGCGGACTATCCCAACAATGAGCAGTTCTTC
TRBV7-2	-	TRBJ2-3	-	CASSISRSTDTQYF	TGTGCCAGCAGCATTAGCCGTAGCACAGATACGCAGTATTTT
TRBV29-1	-	TRBJ2-3	few	CSVDFWVRTASTDTQYF	TGCAGCGTTGATTTTTGGGTTCGGACGGCTAGCACAGATACGCAGTATTTT
TRBV5-1	-	TRBJ1-3	-	CASSLGIGVWDTIYF	TGCGCCAGCAGCTTGGGTATTGGGGTTTGGGACACCATATATTTT
TRBV10-3	-	TRBJ1-1	-	CAISQPGGTEAFF	TGTGCCATCAGTCAGCCGGGGGGAACTGAAGCTTTCTTT
TRBV5-1	-	TRBJ2-1	once	CASSFGPGTTYNEQFF	TGCGCCAGCAGCTTTGGTCCTGGGACCACGTACAATGAGCAGTTCTTC
TRBV15	TRBD1	TRBJ1-5	-	CATSRTPGQANNQPQHF	TGTGCCACCAGCAGAACCCCGGGACAGGCTAACAATCAGCCCCAGCATTTT
TRBV5-1	TRBD1	TRBJ2-3	-	CASSFRQGARDTQYF	TGCGCCAGCAGCTTCCGACAGGGGGCGAGAGATACGCAGTATTTT
TRBV19	TRBD2	TRBJ2-1	-	CASSPGLALPRIVNEQFF	TGTGCCAGTAGCCCGGGACTAGCTCTGCCCCGGATTGTTAATGAGCAGTTCTTC
TRBV28	TRBD1	TRBJ1-5	-	CASSFIWGQGANQPQHF	TGTGCCAGCAGTTTTATTTGGGGACAGGGGGCGAATCAGCCCCAGCATTTT
TRBV11-2	TRBD2	TRBJ2-1	-	CASSSGLAETHNEQFF	TGTGCCAGCAGCTCTGGACTAGCGGAGACTCACAATGAGCAGTTCTTC
TRBV5-8	TRBD2	TRBJ2-2	-	CASSLAGGAGELFF	TGTGCCAGCAGCCTGGCCGGGGGGGCCGGGGAGCTGTTTTTT
TRBV29-1	TRBD1	TRBJ1-1	-	CSVEDPMDRSEAFF	TGCAGCGTTGAAGACCCCATGGACAGGTCGGAAGCTTTCTTT
TRBV4-1	TRBD1	TRBJ1-6	once	CASSPADRDSSPLHF	TGCGCCAGCAGTCCTGCTGACAGGGATAGTTCACCCCTCCACTTT
TRBV4-1	-	TRBJ1-3	-	CASSQEVRTGNTIYF	TGCGCCAGCAGCCAAGAGGTTCGGACTGGAAACACCATATATTTT
TRBV5-5	TRBD2	TRBJ2-1	once	CASSPAGTSAYNEQFF	TGTGCCAGCAGCCCGGCGGGGACTAGCGCCTACAATGAGCAGTTCTTC
TRBV27	TRBD1	TRBJ2-1	-	CASSFGTGEYNEQFF	TGTGCCAGCAGTTTCGGGACAGGAGAATACAATGAGCAGTTCTTC
TRBV6-5	-	TRBJ2-2	-	CASSRALGGGELFF	TGTGCCAGCAGTCGGGCCCTAGGGGGCGGGGAGCTGTTTTTT
TRBV10-3	TRBD2	TRBJ2-7	-	CAISGRADDEQYF	TGTGCCATTAGCGGGAGGGCTGATGACGAGCAGTACTTC
TRBV25-1	TRBD2	TRBJ2-1	-	CASSGPGTREFF	TGTGCCAGCAGTGGACCCGGGACTAGGGAGTTCTTC
TRBV11-3	-	TRBJ2-5	-	CASSLGPSETQYF	TGTGCCAGCAGCTTAGGTCCCTCAGAGACCCAGTACTTC
TRBV14	TRBD1	TRBJ2-1	-	CASSQTGGTNNEQFF	TGTGCCAGCAGCCAAACAGGGGGGACGAACAATGAGCAGTTCTTC
TRBV9	TRBD2	TRBJ2-3	-	CASSVGPSGSGDTQYF	TGTGCCAGCAGCGTAGGGCCTAGCGGGAGTGGAGATACGCAGTATTTT